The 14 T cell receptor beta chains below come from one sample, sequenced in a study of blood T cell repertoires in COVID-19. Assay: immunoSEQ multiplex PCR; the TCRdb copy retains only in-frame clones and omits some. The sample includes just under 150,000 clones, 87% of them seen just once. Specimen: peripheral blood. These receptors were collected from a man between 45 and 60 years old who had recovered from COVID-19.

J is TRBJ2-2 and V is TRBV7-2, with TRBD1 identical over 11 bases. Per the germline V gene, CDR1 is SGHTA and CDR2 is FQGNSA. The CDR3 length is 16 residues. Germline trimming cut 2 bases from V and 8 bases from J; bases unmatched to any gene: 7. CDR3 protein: CASSLYGQGASGELFF. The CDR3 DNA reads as TGTGCCAGCAGCTTATACGGACAGGGGGCGTCTGGGGAGCTGTTTTTT.

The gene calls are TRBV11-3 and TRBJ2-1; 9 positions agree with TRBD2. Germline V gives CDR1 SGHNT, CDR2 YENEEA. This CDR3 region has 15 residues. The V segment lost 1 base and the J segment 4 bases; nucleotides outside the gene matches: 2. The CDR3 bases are TGTGCCAGCAGCTTAGGGACTAGCGATTACAATGAGCAGTTCTTC. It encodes CASSLGTSDYNEQFF. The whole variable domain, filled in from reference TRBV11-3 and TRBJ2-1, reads EAGVVQSPRYKIIEKKQPVAFWCNPISGHNTLYWYLQNLGQGPELLIRYENEEAVDDSQLPKDRFSAERLKGVDSTLKIQPAELGDSAVYLCASSLGTSDYNEQFFGPGTRLTVL.

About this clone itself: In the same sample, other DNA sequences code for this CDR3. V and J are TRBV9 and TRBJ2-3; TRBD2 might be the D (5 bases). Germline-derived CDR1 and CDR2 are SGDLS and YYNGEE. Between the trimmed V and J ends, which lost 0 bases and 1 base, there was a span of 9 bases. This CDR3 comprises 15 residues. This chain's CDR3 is CASSVGVGGTDTQYF. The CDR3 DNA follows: TGTGCCAGCAGCGTAGGCGTCGGGGGCACAGATACGCAGTATTTT.

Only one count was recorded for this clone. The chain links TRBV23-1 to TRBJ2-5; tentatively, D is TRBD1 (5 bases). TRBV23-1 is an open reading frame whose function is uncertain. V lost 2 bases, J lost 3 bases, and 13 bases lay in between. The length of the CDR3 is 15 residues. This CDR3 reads CASSQDDSNEETQYF. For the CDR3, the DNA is TGCGCCAGCAGTCAAGACGACAGCAACGAAGAGACCCAGTACTTC.

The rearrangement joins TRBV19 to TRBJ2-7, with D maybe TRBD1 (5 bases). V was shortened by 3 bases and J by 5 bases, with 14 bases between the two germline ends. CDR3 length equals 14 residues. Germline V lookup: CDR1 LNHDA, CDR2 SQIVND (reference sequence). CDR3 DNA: TGTGCCAGTAGTATCCAGGGCAGGCATAACGAGCAGTACTTC. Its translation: CASSIQGRHNEQYF.

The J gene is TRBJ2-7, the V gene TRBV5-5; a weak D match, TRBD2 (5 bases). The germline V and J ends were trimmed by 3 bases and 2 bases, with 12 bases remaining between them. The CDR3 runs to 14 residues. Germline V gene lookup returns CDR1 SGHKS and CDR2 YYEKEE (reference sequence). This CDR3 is CASSSTSGTYEQYF. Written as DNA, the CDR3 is TGTGCCAGCAGCTCTACCTCCGGGACCTACGAGCAGTACTTC.

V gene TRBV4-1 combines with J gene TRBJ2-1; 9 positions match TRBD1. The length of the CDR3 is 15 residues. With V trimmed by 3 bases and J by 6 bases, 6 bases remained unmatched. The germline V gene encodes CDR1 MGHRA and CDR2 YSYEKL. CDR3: CASSHVGTGSNEQFF. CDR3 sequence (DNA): TGCGCCAGCAGCCATGTCGGGACAGGGAGCAATGAGCAGTTCTTC.

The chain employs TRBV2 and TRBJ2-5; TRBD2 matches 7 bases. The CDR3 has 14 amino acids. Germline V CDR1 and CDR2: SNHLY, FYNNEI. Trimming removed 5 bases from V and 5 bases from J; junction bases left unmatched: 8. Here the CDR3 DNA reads TGTGCCAGCAGTTCCAACGGGGGGTTGGAGACCCAGTACTTC. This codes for CASSSNGGLETQYF.

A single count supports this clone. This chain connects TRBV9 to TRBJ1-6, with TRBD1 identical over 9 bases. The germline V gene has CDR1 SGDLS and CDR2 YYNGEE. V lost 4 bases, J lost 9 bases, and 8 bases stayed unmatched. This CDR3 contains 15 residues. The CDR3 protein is CASSTRDRDSSPLHF. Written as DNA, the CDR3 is TGTGCCAGCAGCACCCGGGACAGGGATTCTTCACCCCTCCACTTT. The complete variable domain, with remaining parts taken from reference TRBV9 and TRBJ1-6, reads DSGVTQTPKHLITATGQRVTLRCSPRSGDLSVYWYQQSLDQGLQFLIQYYNGEERAKGNILERFSAQQFPDLHSELNLSSLELGDSALYFCASSTRDRDSSPLHFGNGTRLTVT.

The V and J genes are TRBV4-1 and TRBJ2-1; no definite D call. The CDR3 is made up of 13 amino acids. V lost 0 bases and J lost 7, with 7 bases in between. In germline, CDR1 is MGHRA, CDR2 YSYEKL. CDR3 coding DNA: TGCGCCAGCAGCCAAGAAGTCTATAATGAGCAGTTCTTC. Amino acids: CASSQEVYNEQFF.

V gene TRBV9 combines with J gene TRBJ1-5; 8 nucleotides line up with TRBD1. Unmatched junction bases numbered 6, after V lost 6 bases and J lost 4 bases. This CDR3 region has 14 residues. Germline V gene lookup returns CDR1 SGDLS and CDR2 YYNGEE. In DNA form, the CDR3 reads TGTGCCAGCAATCGACAGGGGAAGAATCAGCCCCAGCATTTT. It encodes CASNRQGKNQPQHF. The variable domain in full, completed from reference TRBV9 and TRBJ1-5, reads DSGVTQTPKHLITATGQRVTLRCSPRSGDLSVYWYQQSLDQGLQFLIQYYNGEERAKGNILERFSAQQFPDLHSELNLSSLELGDSALYFCASNRQGKNQPQHFGDGTRLSIL.

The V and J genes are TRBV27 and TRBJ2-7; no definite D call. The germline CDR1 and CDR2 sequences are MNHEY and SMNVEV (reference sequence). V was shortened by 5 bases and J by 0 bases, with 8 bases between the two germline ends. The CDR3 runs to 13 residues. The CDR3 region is CASSKLYSYEQYF. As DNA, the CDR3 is TGTGCCAGCAGTAAGCTTTACTCCTACGAGCAGTACTTC.

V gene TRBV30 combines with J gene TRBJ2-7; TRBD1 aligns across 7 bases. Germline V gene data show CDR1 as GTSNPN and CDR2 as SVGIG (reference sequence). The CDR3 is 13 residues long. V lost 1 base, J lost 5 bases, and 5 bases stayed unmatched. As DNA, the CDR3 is TGTGCCTGGAGTGAGTACAGGGGCGACGAGCAGTACTTC. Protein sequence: CAWSEYRGDEQYF.

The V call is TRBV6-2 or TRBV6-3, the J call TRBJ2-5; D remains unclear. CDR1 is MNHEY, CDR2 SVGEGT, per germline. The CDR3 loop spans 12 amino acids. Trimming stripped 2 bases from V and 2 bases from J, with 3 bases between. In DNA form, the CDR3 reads TGTGCCAGCAGTTACGCGCAAGAGACCCAGTACTTC. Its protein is CASSYAQETQYF.